This T cell receptor (beta chain) came from a study of identical twins (dated by TCRdb to between 2015 and 2016). With regard to the full study: To test whether fetal clonotypes persist, the study used deep sequencing on TCR alpha and beta repertoires from monozygotic twins, unrelated adults of various ages, and cord blood. To rule out contamination, the twin experiments were replicated at different times with different library preparation protocols. General study outcomes and caveats: Compared with coincidental sharing between unrelated individuals, an excess of low generation-probability sequences was observed among out-of-frame TCR alpha sequences shared between twins. Fewer insertions were carried by abundant cord blood beta clonotypes, a similar but weaker trend appeared in young adult naive repertoires, and no such trend appeared in memory repertoires. Invariant T cells such as MAIT and iNKT could partly confound zero-insertion analyses, although diverse VJ usage argued against such confounding for most clonotypes. Excess twin sharing in beta out-of-frame sequences was weaker because fewer shared sequences lowered the signal-to-noise ratio. Because the same donors could not be followed over many years, conclusions were based on cross-sectional statistical analysis. Recombination models systematically underestimated out-of-frame TCR alpha sharing in monozygotic twins but agreed with sharing between unrelated individuals.

As for this clonotype: Its antigen is not yet known. No qualities accompany the bases; no much larger clone lies one base away.

Every donor was a healthy Caucasian. The twin cohort consisted of three pairs of female monozygotic twins, all aged about 18 to 29 years. Peripheral blood mononuclear cells were the source from which RNA for the TCR libraries was isolated. CDR1 is given as SNHLY and CDR2 as FYNNEI, both from the germline V gene. Cut back by 6 bases and 8 bases, the V and J ends lie 11 bases apart. The CDR3 has 13 amino acids, counting the end cysteine and phenylalanine. CDR3 DNA is the only sequence kept; it has 39 bases, read in frame from the first base. Library preparation employed 5' RACE. TCRdb shows the sequencer as Illumina HiSeq 2000. A universal primer binding site was added through template switching, and the final cDNA carried a unique molecular identifier so that TCR cDNA molecules could be counted accurately. Specific primers in the conserved constant-segment region were used to synthesize first-strand cDNA for the TCR alpha and beta chains. To control for contamination, every cDNA library carried two barcodes: a SMART-Mk sample barcode plus Illumina barcodes. Two successive PCR steps introduced TruSeq adapter sequences along with Illumina sample barcodes. TCR alpha and beta cDNA libraries were sequenced on the Illumina HiSeq platform with custom primers. The paper's processing steps were these. MiGEC processed the raw reads to extract unique molecular identifiers, while MiXCR was used to determine the CDR3 positions. Recombination models were inferred per individual with the repgenHMM and IGoR tools using an EM algorithm. Shared clonotypes were analyzed with the tcR package in R, and sharing was normalized by the product of cloneset sizes. To study raw recombination free of thymic and clonal selection effects, out-of-frame nonproductive sequences were analyzed. Through fastp at Q25 and MiXCR, TCRdb rebuilt clones from the public reads, retaining in-frame beta chains. Each CDR3 protein gets just one entry, which takes the most common genes and DNA from the rows behind it. The V and J calls reflect TCRdb's pipeline rather than the authors' work. The sample profile shows about 790,000 distinct CDR3 sequences; 15% to 20% of them were found once. Jointly, the top ten make up around 12% of the sample.

The sample also formed part of further work on T cells expressing NK-cell markers. The second study also describes: Eight or nine donors provided sorted CD3+CD56+NKG2C+, CD3+CD56+NKG2C- and CD3+CD56-NKG2C+ T-cell subsets, whose TCR beta-chain repertoires were profiled. Of the eight sequenced donors, seven were found to be HCMV-seropositive and one was found to be HCMV-seronegative. In several experiments an anti-gammadeltaTCR antibody was added to restrict sorting to alphabetaTCR-expressing T cells. For more than 5 donors, the dominant CD3+CD56+NKG2C+ clonotypes were among the top 10 CD8+ clonotypes and accounted for roughly 1.0-8% of CD8+ T cells. Those dominant clonotypes were again the most abundant among CD3+CD56-NKG2C+ cells in four donors, at roughly 25-60.1%. Whether the expanded NKG2C-expressing T cell clones were specific for HCMV antigens remained unclear. Randomly selected healthy volunteers, three men and five women, were used as the eight sequenced donors. A commercial ELISA kit detecting HCMV-specific IgG in serum was used to determine HCMV serostatus. For six donors, unsorted PBMC were also used to sequence bulk peripheral blood T-cell repertoires. Reads were demultiplexed and grouped by UMI with MIGEC, and clonotypes were assembled and quantified with MiTCR. To exclude erroneous sequences, only TCR cDNA sequences supported by at least two reads were retained. The tcR package was used for downstream repertoire analysis, with clonotypes matched between fractions based on CDR3 nucleotide sequence plus V segment. VDJmatch was used to annotate antigen specificity against VDJdb, with one amino acid substitution allowed in CDR3.

The material sequenced was PBMCs. In this chain, TRBV2 is recombined with TRBJ1-6, with the D gene not clear enough to name. The clonotype originates from a young woman in good health. The DNA is TGTGCCAGCAGGCGAGGAAGGGATTCACCCCTCCACTTT. The resulting protein is CASRRGRDSPLHF. Extended through the reference TRBV2 and TRBJ1-6 proteins, this CDR3 yields the full variable domain: EPEVTQTPSHQVTQMGQEVILRCVPISNHLYFYWYRQILGQKVEFLVSFYNNEISEKSEIFDDQFSVERPDGSNFTLKIRSTKLEDSAMYFCASRRGRDSPLHFGNGTRLTVT.